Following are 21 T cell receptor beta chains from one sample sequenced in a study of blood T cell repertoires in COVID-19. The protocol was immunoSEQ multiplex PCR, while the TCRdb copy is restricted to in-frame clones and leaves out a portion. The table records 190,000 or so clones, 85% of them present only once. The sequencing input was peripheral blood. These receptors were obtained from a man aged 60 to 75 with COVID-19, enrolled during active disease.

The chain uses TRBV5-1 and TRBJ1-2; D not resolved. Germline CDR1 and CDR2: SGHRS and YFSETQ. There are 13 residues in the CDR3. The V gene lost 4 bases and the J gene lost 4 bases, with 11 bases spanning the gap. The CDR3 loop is CASSGGSGYGYTF. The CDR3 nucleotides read TGCGCCAGCAGCGGAGGGTCAGGCTATGGCTACACCTTC.

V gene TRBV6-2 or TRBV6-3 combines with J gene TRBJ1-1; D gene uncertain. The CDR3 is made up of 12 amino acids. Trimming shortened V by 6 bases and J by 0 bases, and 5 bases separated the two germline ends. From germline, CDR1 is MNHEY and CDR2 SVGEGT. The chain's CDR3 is CASSTLNTEAFF. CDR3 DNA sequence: TGTGCCAGCAGCACTCTGAACACTGAAGCTTTCTTT.

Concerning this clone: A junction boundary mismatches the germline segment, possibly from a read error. CDR3 DNA sequence: TGTGCCAGCAGCCTAGCAGCGGGGTTCCTCTACGAGCAGTACTTC. Its translation: CASSLAAGFLYEQYF. The chain links TRBV7-2 to TRBJ2-7; 7 nucleotides match TRBD2. The germline gives CDR1 SGHTA, CDR2 FQGNSA. The CDR3 extends over 15 amino acids.

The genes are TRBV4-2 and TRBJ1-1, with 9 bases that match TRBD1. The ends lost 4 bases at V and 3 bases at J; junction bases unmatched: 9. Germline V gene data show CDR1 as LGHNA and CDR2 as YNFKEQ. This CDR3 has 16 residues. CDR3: CASSRKDRGDDTEAFF. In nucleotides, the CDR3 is TGTGCCAGCAGCCGAAAGGACAGGGGTGATGACACTGAAGCTTTCTTT.

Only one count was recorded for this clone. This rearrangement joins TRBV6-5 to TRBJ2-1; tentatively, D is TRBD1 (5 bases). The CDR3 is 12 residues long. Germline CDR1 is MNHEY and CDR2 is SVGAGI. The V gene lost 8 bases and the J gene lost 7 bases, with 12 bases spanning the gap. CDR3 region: CASGQGGNEQFF. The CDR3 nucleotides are TGTGCCAGCGGCCAGGGTGGGAATGAGCAGTTCTTC.

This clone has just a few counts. In DNA, the CDR3 is TGTGCCAGCAGCTCCGTCCCCGGGGAGCTGTTTTTT. Translated, it gives CASSSVPGELFF. This chain joins TRBV7-6 and TRBJ2-2; D remains unclear. CDR1 is SGHVS and CDR2 is FNYEAQ in the germline V gene. The V gene lost 4 bases and the J gene lost 6 bases, with 6 bases spanning the gap. The CDR3 has 12 residues.

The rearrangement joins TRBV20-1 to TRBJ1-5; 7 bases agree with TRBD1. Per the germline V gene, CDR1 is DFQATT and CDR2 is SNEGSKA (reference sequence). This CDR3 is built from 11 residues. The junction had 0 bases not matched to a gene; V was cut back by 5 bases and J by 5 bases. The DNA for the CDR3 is TGCAGTGCTGGACAGGATCAGCCCCAGCATTTT. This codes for CSAGQDQPQHF.

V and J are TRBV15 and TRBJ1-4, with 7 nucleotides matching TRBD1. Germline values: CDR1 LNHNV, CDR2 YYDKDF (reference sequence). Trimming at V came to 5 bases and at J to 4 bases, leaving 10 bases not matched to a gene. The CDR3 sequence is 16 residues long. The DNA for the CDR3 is TGTGCCACCAGCGTCCAATCGACAGGGCTTAATGAAAAACTGTTTTTT. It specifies CATSVQSTGLNEKLFF. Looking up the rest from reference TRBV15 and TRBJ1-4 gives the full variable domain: DAMVIQNPRYQVTQFGKPVTLSCSQTLNHNVMYWYQQKSSQAPKLLFHYYDKDFNNEADTPDNFQSRRPNTSFCFLDIRSPGLGDTAMYLCATSVQSTGLNEKLFFGSGTQLSVL.

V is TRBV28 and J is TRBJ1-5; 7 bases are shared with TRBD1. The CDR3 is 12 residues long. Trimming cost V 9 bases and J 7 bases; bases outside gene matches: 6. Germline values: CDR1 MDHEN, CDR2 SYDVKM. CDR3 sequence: CASLQGGQPQHF. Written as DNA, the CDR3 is TGTGCCAGTCTTCAGGGGGGCCAGCCCCAGCATTTT.

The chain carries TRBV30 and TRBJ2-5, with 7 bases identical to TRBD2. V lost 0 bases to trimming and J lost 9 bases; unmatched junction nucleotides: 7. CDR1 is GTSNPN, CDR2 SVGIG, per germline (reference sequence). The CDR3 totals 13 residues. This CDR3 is CAWSVRAREAQYF. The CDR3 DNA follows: TGTGCCTGGAGTGTACGAGCTCGGGAGGCCCAGTACTTC.

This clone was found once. CDR3 amino acids: CASSLVAGGPTDTQYF. CDR3 sequence (DNA): TGTGCCAGCAGCTTAGTGGCGGGAGGGCCAACAGATACGCAGTATTTT. J is TRBJ2-3 and V is TRBV11-2, with TRBD2 matching 9 bases. Germline V CDR1 and CDR2: SGHAT, FQNNGV. The CDR3 has 16 residues. The V gene end was trimmed by 1 base and the J gene end by 3 bases; junction bases not matched to a gene: 5.

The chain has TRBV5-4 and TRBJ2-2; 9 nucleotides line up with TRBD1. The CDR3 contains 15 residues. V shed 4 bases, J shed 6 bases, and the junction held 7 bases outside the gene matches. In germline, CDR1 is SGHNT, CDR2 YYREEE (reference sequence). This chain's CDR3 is CASSPGQGKAGELFF. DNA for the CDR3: TGTGCCAGCAGCCCGGGACAGGGTAAAGCCGGGGAGCTGTTTTTT.

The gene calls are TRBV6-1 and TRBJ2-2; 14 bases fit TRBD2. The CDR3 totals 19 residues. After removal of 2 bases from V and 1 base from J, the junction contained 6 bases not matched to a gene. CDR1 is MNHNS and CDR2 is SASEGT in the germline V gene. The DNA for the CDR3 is TGTGCCAGCAGTGAAAAGGGACTAGCGGGAGTGGTGAACACCGGGGAGCTGTTTTTT. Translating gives CASSEKGLAGVVNTGELFF.

CDR3 DNA: TGTGCCAGTAGTTCCCAGGGTTCAACTAATGAAAAACTGTTTTTT. The encoded protein is CASSSQGSTNEKLFF. The chain combines TRBV19 with TRBJ1-4; D may be TRBD1 (5 bases). Germline CDR1 reads LNHDA; CDR2 reads SQIVND (reference sequence). The CDR3 length is 15 residues. The V end lost 5 bases, the J end lost 0 bases, and 10 bases lay between the germline ends.

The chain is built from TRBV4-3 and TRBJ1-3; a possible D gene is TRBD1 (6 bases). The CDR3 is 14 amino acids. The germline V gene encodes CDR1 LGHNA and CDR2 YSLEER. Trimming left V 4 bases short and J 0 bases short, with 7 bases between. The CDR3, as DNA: TGCGCCAGCAGCCCGGACAGCTCTGGAAACACCATATATTTT. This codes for CASSPDSSGNTIYF.

This CDR3 reads CATTPGGYGYTF. The CDR3 nucleotides read TGTGCCACCACACCAGGGGGCTATGGCTACACCTTC. The chain combines TRBV6-6 with TRBJ1-2; 7 bases map to TRBD1. Losses at the gene ends were 10 bases for V and 4 bases for J; bases not matched to a gene: 6. This CDR3 spans 12 amino acids. CDR1 and CDR2 (germline): MNHNY, SVGAGI (reference sequence).

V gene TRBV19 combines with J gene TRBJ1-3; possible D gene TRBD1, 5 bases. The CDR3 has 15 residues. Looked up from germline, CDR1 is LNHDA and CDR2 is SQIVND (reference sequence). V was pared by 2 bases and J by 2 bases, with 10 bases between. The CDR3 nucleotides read TGTGCCAGTAGTATAAGGGGAGGCACTGGAAACACCATATATTTT. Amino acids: CASSIRGGTGNTIYF. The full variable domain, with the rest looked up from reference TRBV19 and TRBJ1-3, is DGGITQSPKYLFRKEGQNVTLSCEQNLNHDAMYWYRQDPGQGLRLIYYSQIVNDFQKGDIAEGYSVSREKKESFPLTVTSAQKNPTAFYLCASSIRGGTGNTIYFGEGSWLTVV.

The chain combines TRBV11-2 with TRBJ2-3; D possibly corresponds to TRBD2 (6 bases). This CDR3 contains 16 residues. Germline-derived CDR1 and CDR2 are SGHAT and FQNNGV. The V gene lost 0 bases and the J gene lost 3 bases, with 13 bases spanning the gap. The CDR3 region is CASSLDPAGRTDTQYF. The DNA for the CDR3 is TGTGCCAGCAGCTTAGATCCCGCGGGGCGGACAGATACGCAGTATTTT.

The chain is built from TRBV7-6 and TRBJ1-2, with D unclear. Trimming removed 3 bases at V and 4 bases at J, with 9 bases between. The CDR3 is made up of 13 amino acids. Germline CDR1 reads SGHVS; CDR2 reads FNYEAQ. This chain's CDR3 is CASSLGRSYGYTF. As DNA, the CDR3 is TGTGCCAGCAGCTTGGGCAGGTCCTATGGCTACACCTTC.

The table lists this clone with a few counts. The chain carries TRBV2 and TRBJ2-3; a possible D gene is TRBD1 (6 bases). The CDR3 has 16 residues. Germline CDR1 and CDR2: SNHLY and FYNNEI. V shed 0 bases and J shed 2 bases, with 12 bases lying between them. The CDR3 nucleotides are TGTGCCAGCAGTGAAGCCTCAGGGACAAACACAGATACGCAGTATTTT. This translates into CASSEASGTNTDTQYF.

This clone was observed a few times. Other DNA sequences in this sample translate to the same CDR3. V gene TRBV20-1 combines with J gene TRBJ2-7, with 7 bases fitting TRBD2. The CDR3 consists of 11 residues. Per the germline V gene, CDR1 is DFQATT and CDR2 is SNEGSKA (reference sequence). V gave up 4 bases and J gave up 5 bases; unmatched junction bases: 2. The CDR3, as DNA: TGCAGTGCTACTAGCGGCCACGAGCAGTACTTC. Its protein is CSATSGHEQYF.